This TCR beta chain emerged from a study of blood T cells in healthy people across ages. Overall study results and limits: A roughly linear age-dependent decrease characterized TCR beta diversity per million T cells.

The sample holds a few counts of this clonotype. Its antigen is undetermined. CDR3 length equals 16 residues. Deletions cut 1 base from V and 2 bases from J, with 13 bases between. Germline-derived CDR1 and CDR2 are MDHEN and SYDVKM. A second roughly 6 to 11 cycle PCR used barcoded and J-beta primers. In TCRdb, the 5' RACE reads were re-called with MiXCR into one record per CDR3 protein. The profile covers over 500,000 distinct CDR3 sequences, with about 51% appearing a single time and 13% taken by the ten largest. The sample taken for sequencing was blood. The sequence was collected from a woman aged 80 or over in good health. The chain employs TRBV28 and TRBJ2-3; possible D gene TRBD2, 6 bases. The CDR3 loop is CASSLFAGGDTDTQYF. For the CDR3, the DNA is TGTGCCAGCAGTTTATTTGCGGGCGGGGACACAGATACGCAGTATTTT.